These T cell receptor beta chains were read from a single sample in a study of shared clonotypes between healthy human individuals. Sequencing was performed with immunoSEQ multiplex PCR; in TCRdb, only in-frame clones are kept and a portion is missing. The table lists roughly 1.4 million clones, just under 99% of them singletons, with roughly 0.36% in the top ten. The sequenced material came from naive CD4+ T cells sorted from blood. The receptors come from a man younger than 40 in good health. Both conserved end residues are part of each CDR3. Fields, in order: D gene, clone size, V gene, J gene, CDR3 DNA, CDR3 protein. D genes are given only for firm matches. Some rows mark clone size as missing; the rest say once, few, many or name a class of expanded clone.

D: TRBD2; size: NA; V: TRBV7-3; J: TRBJ2-1; DNA: TGTGCCAGCAGCCCCTCCCGACTAGCTGCAAATGAGCAGTTCTTC; CDR3: CASSPSRLAANEQFF
D: NA; size: NA; V: TRBV2; J: TRBJ1-2; DNA: TGTGCCAGCAGTGAGTCTGGGGGCGTAGCTGGCTACACCTTC; CDR3: CASSESGGVAGYTF
D: TRBD2; size: NA; V: TRBV5-1; J: TRBJ2-4; DNA: TGCGCCAGCAGCTTGGAAGCTAGCGGGAGTGACATTCAGTACTTC; CDR3: CASSLEASGSDIQYF
D: NA; size: NA; V: TRBV6-5; J: TRBJ2-7; DNA: TGTGCCAGCAGTTCTACAGGTACGGGGGAGCAGTACTTC; CDR3: CASSSTGTGEQYF
D: NA; size: NA; V: TRBV4-3; J: TRBJ2-3; DNA: TGCGCCAGCAGCCAAGATAACAGCGCCACAGATACGCAGTATTTT; CDR3: CASSQDNSATDTQYF
D: NA; size: once; V: TRBV25-1; J: TRBJ1-4; DNA: TGTGCCAACCAGGGGCAGGCTAATGAAAAACTGTTTTTT; CDR3: CANQGQANEKLFF
D: TRBD2; size: NA; V: TRBV5-1; J: TRBJ2-3; DNA: TGCGCCAGCAGTGCGGGGGTGACGGATACGCAGTATTTT; CDR3: CASSAGVTDTQYF
D: NA; size: NA; V: TRBV11-2; J: TRBJ2-7; DNA: TGTGCCAGCAGTCCGGCCTACGAGCAGTACTTC; CDR3: CASSPAYEQYF
D: NA; size: NA; V: TRBV7-9; J: TRBJ1-2; DNA: TGTGCCAGCAGCCCCAGGGGTAGAGATGGCTACACCTTC; CDR3: CASSPRGRDGYTF
D: NA; size: NA; V: TRBV9; J: TRBJ2-3; DNA: TGTGCCAGCAGCGTAAGCACTAACCCCACAGATACGCAGTATTTT; CDR3: CASSVSTNPTDTQYF
D: TRBD1; size: NA; V: TRBV10-3; J: TRBJ1-2; DNA: TGTGCCATCACCACAGGGGGCGGTGGCTACACCTTC; CDR3: CAITTGGGGYTF
D: TRBD1; size: NA; V: TRBV7-8; J: TRBJ2-7; DNA: TGTGCCAGCAACAGGGGGCCGACCTACGAGCAGTACTTC; CDR3: CASNRGPTYEQYF
D: TRBD2; size: once; V: TRBV5-1; J: TRBJ2-1; DNA: TGCGCCAGCAGCGCGACTAGCGGGAACAATGAGCAGTTCTTC; CDR3: CASSATSGNNEQFF
D: NA; size: NA; V: TRBV30; J: TRBJ2-1; DNA: TGTGCCTGGAGTGTATCTTTGGGATTGCACCCCTACAATGAGCAGTTCTTC; CDR3: CAWSVSLGLHPYNEQFF
D: TRBD1; size: NA; V: TRBV29-1; J: TRBJ2-7; DNA: TGCAGCGTTCCCGGGACAGGGGTCTACGAGCAGTACTTC; CDR3: CSVPGTGVYEQYF
D: TRBD1; size: NA; V: TRBV30; J: TRBJ2-5; DNA: TGTGCCTGGACCGGGACAGGGTACCAAGAGACCCAGTACTTC; CDR3: CAWTGTGYQETQYF
D: TRBD2; size: NA; V: TRBV19; J: TRBJ2-2; DNA: TGTGCCAGTAGTATCCTAGCGGGAGACACCGGGGAGCTGTTTTTT; CDR3: CASSILAGDTGELFF
D: TRBD1; size: NA; V: TRBV25-1; J: TRBJ1-2; DNA: TGTGCCAGCAGTGAAGTCGACAGGGGGGGTGGCTACACCTTC; CDR3: CASSEVDRGGGYTF
D: NA; size: NA; V: TRBV10-3; J: TRBJ1-4; DNA: TGTGCCATCGGGGGACCTTCGACTAATGAAAAACTGTTTTTT; CDR3: CAIGGPSTNEKLFF
D: NA; size: NA; V: TRBV2; J: TRBJ1-5; DNA: TGTGCCAGCAGTGAAGTTGGGGGGAGCAATCAGCCCCAGCATTTT; CDR3: CASSEVGGSNQPQHF
D: NA; size: once; V: TRBV19; J: TRBJ2-5; DNA: TGTGCCACCGCGGGGCGGGAGACCCAGTACTTC; CDR3: CATAGRETQYF
D: TRBD1; size: NA; V: TRBV28; J: TRBJ2-3; DNA: TGTGCCAGCAGTTTACCCCGGGGGACAGGGAGCACAGATACGCAGTATTTT; CDR3: CASSLPRGTGSTDTQYF
D: NA; size: once; V: TRBV5-6; J: TRBJ1-1; DNA: TGTGCCAGCAGCTTTGAGGATGAAGCTTTCTTT; CDR3: CASSFEDEAFF
D: NA; size: once; V: TRBV5-1; J: TRBJ2-7; DNA: TGCGCCAGCGCTGAGCTGGGGTACTCGGAGCAGTACTTC; CDR3: CASAELGYSEQYF
D: NA; size: NA; V: TRBV9; J: TRBJ2-7; DNA: TGTGCCAGCAGCCGTAGATCTATGGGGGAATACGAGCAGTACTTC; CDR3: CASSRRSMGEYEQYF
D: TRBD1; size: NA; V: TRBV9; J: TRBJ2-1; DNA: TGTGCCAGCAGCGGGGACAGGTCGAGCTCCTACAATGAGCAGTTCTTC; CDR3: CASSGDRSSSYNEQFF
D: NA; size: NA; V: TRBV18; J: TRBJ2-5; DNA: TGTGCCAGCTCACCACTTCACCAGGGGCGGGAGACCCAGTACTTC; CDR3: CASSPLHQGRETQYF
D: NA; size: NA; V: TRBV18; J: TRBJ1-1; DNA: TGTGCCAGCTTCAAGAGTTTCGACATTGAAGCTTTCTTT; CDR3: CASFKSFDIEAFF
D: NA; size: NA; V: TRBV2; J: TRBJ2-7; DNA: TGTGCCAGCAGTGAACAAGGGGTGGGGTACGAGCAGTACTTC; CDR3: CASSEQGVGYEQYF
D: TRBD2; size: NA; V: TRBV11-2; J: TRBJ2-1; DNA: TGTGCCAGCAGCCTGGGACTAGCGGGAGTCCAGGCCTCCTACAATGAGCAGTTCTTC; CDR3: CASSLGLAGVQASYNEQFF
D: NA; size: NA; V: TRBV2; J: TRBJ2-7; DNA: TGTGCCAGCGCAGGCTACGAGCAGTACTTC; CDR3: CASAGYEQYF